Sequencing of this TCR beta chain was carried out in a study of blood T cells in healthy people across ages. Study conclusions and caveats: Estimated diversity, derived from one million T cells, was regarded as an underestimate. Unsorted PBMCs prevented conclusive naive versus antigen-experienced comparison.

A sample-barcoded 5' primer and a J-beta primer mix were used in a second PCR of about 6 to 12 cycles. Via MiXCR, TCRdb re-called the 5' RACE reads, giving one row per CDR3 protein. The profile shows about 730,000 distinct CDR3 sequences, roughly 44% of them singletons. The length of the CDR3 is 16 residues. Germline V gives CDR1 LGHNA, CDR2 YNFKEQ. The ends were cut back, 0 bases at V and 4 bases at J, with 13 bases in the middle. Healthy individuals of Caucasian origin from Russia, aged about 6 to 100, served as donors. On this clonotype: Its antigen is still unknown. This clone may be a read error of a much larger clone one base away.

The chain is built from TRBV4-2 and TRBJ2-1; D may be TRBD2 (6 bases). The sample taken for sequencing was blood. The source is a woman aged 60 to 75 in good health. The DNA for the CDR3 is TGTGCCAGCAGCCAAGAGGGTAGCGGAAAATACAATGAGCAGTTCTTC. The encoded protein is CASSQEGSGKYNEQFF.